A selection of T cell receptor beta chains follows, all from one sample in a study of cytomegalovirus exposure and HLA in healthy donors. Profiling relied on immunoSEQ multiplex PCR, and the TCRdb table lists in-frame clones only, not all of them. The sample lists 95,000 to 130,000 clones, around 75% occurring once. Sequences were obtained from PBMCs. These receptor sequences come from a woman between 18 and 29 years old in good health and CMV-seronegative. Both conserved end residues are part of each CDR3. Fields, in order: J gene, D gene, V gene, clone size, CDR3 length, CDR3 DNA, CDR3 protein. A D gene is named only where the DNA matches it firmly. Not every row has a clone size; where given, it reads once, few, many or a size class.

J gene: TRBJ1-1
D gene: .
V gene: TRBV5-1
clone size: .
CDR3 length: 14
CDR3 DNA: TGCGCCAGCAGCCCGGGGGGGCTGAACACTGAAGCTTTCTTT
CDR3 protein: CASSPGGLNTEAFF

J gene: TRBJ1-6
D gene: TRBD1
V gene: TRBV6-1
clone size: .
CDR3 length: 15
CDR3 DNA: TGTGCCAGCAGTGCCCAGGGGGACAGAAATTCACCCCTCCACTTT
CDR3 protein: CASSAQGDRNSPLHF

J gene: TRBJ2-7
D gene: TRBD1
V gene: TRBV5-4
clone size: .
CDR3 length: 13
CDR3 DNA: TGTGCCAGCAGCTCCGGGACAGACTACGAGCAGTACTTC
CDR3 protein: CASSSGTDYEQYF

J gene: TRBJ1-2
D gene: TRBD1
V gene: TRBV19
clone size: few
CDR3 length: 14
CDR3 DNA: TGTGCCAGTAGTGCTACAGGGGGTGGATATGGCTACACCTTC
CDR3 protein: CASSATGGGYGYTF

J gene: TRBJ2-7
D gene: .
V gene: TRBV2
clone size: .
CDR3 length: 13
CDR3 DNA: TGTGCCAGCAGTGATGGCAGGGTACGCGAGCAGTACTTC
CDR3 protein: CASSDGRVREQYF

J gene: TRBJ2-2
D gene: TRBD2
V gene: TRBV4-2
clone size: .
CDR3 length: 15
CDR3 DNA: TGTGCCAGCAGCCAGGGAGGGTTTGCCACCGGGGAGCTGTTTTTT
CDR3 protein: CASSQGGFATGELFF

J gene: TRBJ1-2
D gene: TRBD1
V gene: TRBV2
clone size: .
CDR3 length: 16
CDR3 DNA: TGTGCCAGCAGTGAAGCGACGGCAGGGGGTAACTATGGCTACACCTTC
CDR3 protein: CASSEATAGGNYGYTF

J gene: TRBJ1-1
D gene: .
V gene: TRBV19
clone size: once
CDR3 length: 14
CDR3 DNA: TGTGCCAGTACCCTAGGAGGATTGAGGACTGAAGCTTTCTTT
CDR3 protein: CASTLGGLRTEAFF

J gene: TRBJ1-2
D gene: TRBD1
V gene: TRBV28
clone size: .
CDR3 length: 11
CDR3 DNA: TGTGCCAGCACAGGGGGCTATGGCTACACCTTC
CDR3 protein: CASTGGYGYTF

J gene: TRBJ1-6
D gene: TRBD1
V gene: TRBV30
clone size: few
CDR3 length: 11
CDR3 DNA: TGTGCCTGGAGCCCCAGGGGGGCCCTCCACTTT
CDR3 protein: CAWSPRGALHF

J gene: TRBJ2-3
D gene: .
V gene: TRBV27
clone size: .
CDR3 length: 14
CDR3 DNA: TGTGCCAGCAGTTTATATGGGCCTACAGATACGCAGTATTTT
CDR3 protein: CASSLYGPTDTQYF

J gene: TRBJ2-7
D gene: .
V gene: TRBV2
clone size: .
CDR3 length: 14
CDR3 DNA: TGTGCCAGCAGTGAGATGCAGGGTCGCGACGAGCAGTACTTC
CDR3 protein: CASSEMQGRDEQYF

J gene: TRBJ1-2
D gene: .
V gene: TRBV28
clone size: .
CDR3 length: 14
CDR3 DNA: TGTGCCAGCAGTTTAGGTAGGCAGGGTGGCGGCTACACCTTC
CDR3 protein: CASSLGRQGGGYTF

J gene: TRBJ2-5
D gene: TRBD2
V gene: TRBV10-3
clone size: .
CDR3 length: 17
CDR3 DNA: TGTGCCATCAGTCGACCGGGACTAGCGGGGGGTCAAGAGACCCAGTACTTC
CDR3 protein: CAISRPGLAGGQETQYF

J gene: TRBJ1-2
D gene: .
V gene: TRBV2
clone size: .
CDR3 length: 12
CDR3 DNA: TGTGCCAGCAGGCCTGACAGCTATGGCTACACCTTC
CDR3 protein: CASRPDSYGYTF

J gene: TRBJ1-5
D gene: .
V gene: TRBV5-1
clone size: few
CDR3 length: 16
CDR3 DNA: TGCGCCAGCAGCTTGGGAATTCCGATCGCGGGTCAGCCCCAGCATTTT
CDR3 protein: CASSLGIPIAGQPQHF

J gene: TRBJ1-6
D gene: .
V gene: TRBV2
clone size: .
CDR3 length: 15
CDR3 DNA: TGTGCCAGCGGAGGGGAGGGAGTGGATAATTCACCCCTCCACTTT
CDR3 protein: CASGGEGVDNSPLHF

J gene: TRBJ2-7
D gene: TRBD2
V gene: TRBV7-9
clone size: once
CDR3 length: 16
CDR3 DNA: TGTGCCAGCAGCTTGGTAGCGGGGGGGTTCGCCTACGAGCAGTACTTC
CDR3 protein: CASSLVAGGFAYEQYF

J gene: TRBJ2-7
D gene: TRBD1
V gene: TRBV6-1
clone size: .
CDR3 length: 14
CDR3 DNA: TGTGCCAGCAGCGATAGGGACAGACCCTACGAGCAGTACTTC
CDR3 protein: CASSDRDRPYEQYF

J gene: TRBJ1-6
D gene: TRBD1
V gene: TRBV2
clone size: .
CDR3 length: 15
CDR3 DNA: TGTGCCAGCACCCTGACAGGGAACAATAATTCACCCCTCCACTTT
CDR3 protein: CASTLTGNNNSPLHF

J gene: TRBJ2-5
D gene: TRBD2
V gene: TRBV4-2
clone size: .
CDR3 length: 16
CDR3 DNA: TGTGCCAGCAGCCAAGATTCGAGCGGGGGAGGAGAGACCCAGTACTTC
CDR3 protein: CASSQDSSGGGETQYF

J gene: TRBJ2-5
D gene: TRBD1
V gene: TRBV7-3
clone size: .
CDR3 length: 13
CDR3 DNA: TGTGCCAGCAGCTTGGGACAGGAAGAGACCCAGTACTTC
CDR3 protein: CASSLGQEETQYF

J gene: TRBJ1-1
D gene: .
V gene: TRBV2
clone size: once
CDR3 length: 14
CDR3 DNA: TGTGCCGCAAAAGCGACCTACCAGGGCACTGAAGCTTTCTTT
CDR3 protein: CAAKATYQGTEAFF

J gene: TRBJ2-5
D gene: .
V gene: TRBV2
clone size: .
CDR3 length: 15
CDR3 DNA: TGTGCCAGCAGTGTTCTCATTAGCTCCCGGGAGACCCAGTACTTC
CDR3 protein: CASSVLISSRETQYF

J gene: TRBJ2-2
D gene: .
V gene: TRBV15
clone size: .
CDR3 length: 13
CDR3 DNA: TGTGCCACTTGGGACACGAACACCGGGGAGCTGTTTTTT
CDR3 protein: CATWDTNTGELFF

J gene: TRBJ1-4
D gene: TRBD1
V gene: TRBV7-2
clone size: .
CDR3 length: 15
CDR3 DNA: TGTGCCAGCAGCTCCCGACAGGGTTACAATGAAAAACTGTTTTTT
CDR3 protein: CASSSRQGYNEKLFF

J gene: TRBJ2-7
D gene: TRBD1
V gene: TRBV27
clone size: .
CDR3 length: 14
CDR3 DNA: TGTGCCAGCACCAGGACAGGGGGCTACTACGAGCAGTACTTC
CDR3 protein: CASTRTGGYYEQYF

J gene: TRBJ1-1
D gene: TRBD1
V gene: TRBV30
clone size: .
CDR3 length: 14
CDR3 DNA: TGTGCCTGGAGTGCTGGGACAGGGGGTACTGAAGCTTTCTTT
CDR3 protein: CAWSAGTGGTEAFF

J gene: TRBJ1-6
D gene: .
V gene: TRBV7-9
clone size: few
CDR3 length: 14
CDR3 DNA: TGTGCCAGCAGCTTTGACTTCTCTAATTCACCCCTCCACTTT
CDR3 protein: CASSFDFSNSPLHF

J gene: TRBJ1-2
D gene: TRBD1
V gene: TRBV6-5
clone size: .
CDR3 length: 15
CDR3 DNA: TGTGCCAGCAGTTACTCGGGACAGAATAACTATGGCTACACCTTC
CDR3 protein: CASSYSGQNNYGYTF

J gene: TRBJ1-5
D gene: .
V gene: TRBV10-3
clone size: .
CDR3 length: 14
CDR3 DNA: TGTGCCATCAGCGATGACAATAGCAATCAGCCCCAGCATTTT
CDR3 protein: CAISDDNSNQPQHF

J gene: TRBJ1-3
D gene: .
V gene: TRBV7-7
clone size: .
CDR3 length: 12
CDR3 DNA: TGTGCTAGCCCCAGCGGGCTGAACACCATATATTTT
CDR3 protein: CASPSGLNTIYF

J gene: TRBJ1-4
D gene: .
V gene: TRBV7-9
clone size: .
CDR3 length: 12
CDR3 DNA: TGTGCCAGCAGCCTAGGGGAGAGAAAACTGTTTTTT
CDR3 protein: CASSLGERKLFF

J gene: TRBJ1-3
D gene: .
V gene: TRBV9
clone size: .
CDR3 length: 17
CDR3 DNA: TGTGCCAGCAGCCACTTTCCTGGAGGAGGGCTTGGAAACACCATATATTTT
CDR3 protein: CASSHFPGGGLGNTIYF

J gene: TRBJ1-1
D gene: .
V gene: TRBV10-3
clone size: few
CDR3 length: 15
CDR3 DNA: TGTGCCATCAGTGCGACGGGAGGGTGGGACACTGAAGCTTTCTTT
CDR3 protein: CAISATGGWDTEAFF

J gene: TRBJ1-5
D gene: .
V gene: TRBV2
clone size: .
CDR3 length: 13
CDR3 DNA: TGTGCCAGCAGTGACGGGAGAGATCAGCCCCAGCATTTT
CDR3 protein: CASSDGRDQPQHF

J gene: TRBJ1-5
D gene: .
V gene: TRBV28
clone size: .
CDR3 length: 11
CDR3 DNA: TGTGCCAGCAGTCGGAATCAGCCCCAGCATTTT
CDR3 protein: CASSRNQPQHF

J gene: TRBJ2-6
D gene: .
V gene: TRBV4-2
clone size: .
CDR3 length: 16
CDR3 DNA: TGTGCCAGCAGCCAAGAGACGGGGTCTGGGGCCAACGTCCTGACTTTC
CDR3 protein: CASSQETGSGANVLTF

J gene: TRBJ1-1
D gene: TRBD1
V gene: TRBV29-1
clone size: .
CDR3 length: 12
CDR3 DNA: TGCAGCGTTGAAGGACAGGGTTTTGAAGCTTTCTTT
CDR3 protein: CSVEGQGFEAFF

J gene: TRBJ2-1
D gene: .
V gene: TRBV30
clone size: .
CDR3 length: 12
CDR3 DNA: TGTGCCTGGAGAAGGACAGACAATGAGCAGTTCTTC
CDR3 protein: CAWRRTDNEQFF

J gene: TRBJ1-4
D gene: .
V gene: TRBV5-1
clone size: .
CDR3 length: 15
CDR3 DNA: TGCGCCAGCAGCTCGGGTCTCGGGGGGGAAGAAAAACTGTTTTTT
CDR3 protein: CASSSGLGGEEKLFF

J gene: TRBJ1-4
D gene: .
V gene: TRBV2
clone size: few
CDR3 length: 16
CDR3 DNA: TGTGCCAGCAGTGAAGGCTTTCTCGGGCAGGGAGAAAAACTGTTTTTT
CDR3 protein: CASSEGFLGQGEKLFF

J gene: TRBJ1-5
D gene: .
V gene: TRBV10-3
clone size: .
CDR3 length: 14
CDR3 DNA: TGTGCCATCAGTGAGAAGGGGCCCAATCAGCCCCAGCATTTT
CDR3 protein: CAISEKGPNQPQHF

J gene: TRBJ2-6
D gene: .
V gene: TRBV6-5
clone size: .
CDR3 length: 14
CDR3 DNA: TGTGCCAGCAGTCCCCTAGACGGGGCCAACGTCCTGACTTTC
CDR3 protein: CASSPLDGANVLTF

J gene: TRBJ1-1
D gene: .
V gene: TRBV7-3
clone size: .
CDR3 length: 12
CDR3 DNA: TGTGCCAGCAGCTCAATGAACACTGAAGCTTTCTTT
CDR3 protein: CASSSMNTEAFF

J gene: TRBJ1-1
D gene: TRBD1
V gene: TRBV7-9
clone size: .
CDR3 length: 15
CDR3 DNA: TGTGCCAGCAGCCCCCTCCAGGGGGCCTTTGATGAAGCTTTCTTT
CDR3 protein: CASSPLQGAFDEAFF

J gene: TRBJ1-1
D gene: TRBD1
V gene: TRBV11-2
clone size: .
CDR3 length: 16
CDR3 DNA: TGTGCCAGCAGCCCAGACAGGGGGCTTGGAAACACTGAAGCTTTCTTT
CDR3 protein: CASSPDRGLGNTEAFF